These 19 T cell receptor beta chains were all obtained from the same sample, sequenced in a study of identical twins. TCRdb re-analysed the 5' RACE reads in MiXCR, keeping a single row per CDR3 protein. The table shows roughly 540,000 distinct CDR3 sequences, with roughly a fifth occurring only once. Separately, the same data were catalogued under a study of T cells expressing NK-cell markers.

The sample comprised CD4+ T cells sorted from blood. These receptors were obtained from a woman under 30 in good health.

The gene calls are TRBV29-1 and TRBJ2-5, with D perhaps TRBD1 (6 bases). This CDR3 spans 11 amino acids. CDR1 and CDR2 from the germline V gene are SQVTM and ANQGSEA. V was trimmed by 6 bases and J by 5 bases, leaving 10 bases between them. As DNA, the CDR3 is TGCAGCGTGGGGGCGAGGGAGACCCAGTACTTC. Translation: CSVGARETQYF.

The table lists this clonotype with a few counts. This chain uses TRBV6-1 with TRBJ2-3; 9 bases line up with TRBD1. Germline CDR1 is MNHNS and CDR2 is SASEGT. V shed 6 bases, J shed 5 bases, and the junction held 6 bases outside the gene matches. The CDR3 has 14 amino acids. The chain's CDR3 is CASRLDRGQDTQYF. CDR3 DNA sequence: TGTGCCAGCAGGCTGGACAGGGGACAAGATACGCAGTATTTT.

This clonotype has only a few counts. The V and J genes are TRBV6-1 and TRBJ1-4, with a weak D call TRBD1 (5 bases). V was clipped by 6 bases and J by 6 bases, with 17 bases between them. CDR3 size: 15 residues. Germline lookup yields CDR1 MNHNS and CDR2 SASEGT. CDR3 DNA sequence: TGTGCCAGCAGACAAGCGGGGACCACACATGAAAAACTGTTTTTT. Its protein product is CASRQAGTTHEKLFF.

The chain joins TRBV9 to TRBJ2-7, with D tentatively TRBD2 (5 bases). CDR3 length: 16 residues. Germline-derived CDR1 and CDR2 are SGDLS and YYNGEE. V lost 2 bases and J 2 bases, leaving 17 bases between the germline ends. The CDR3 loop reads CASSVALLEAPYEQYF. The DNA for the CDR3 is TGTGCCAGCAGCGTGGCCCTACTAGAGGCCCCCTACGAGCAGTACTTC.

The V call is TRBV2, the J call TRBJ2-6; D unclear. Between the trimmed V and J ends, which lost 3 bases and 1 base, there was a span of 4 bases. Germline assignment: CDR1 SNHLY and CDR2 FYNNEI. CDR3 length: 14 amino acids. CDR3 bases: TGTGCCAGCAGTGACCCGTCTGGGGCCAACGTCCTGACTTTC. This translates into CASSDPSGANVLTF.

The V gene is TRBV20-1, the J gene TRBJ2-7; D is perhaps TRBD2 (5 bases). Germline CDR1 is DFQATT and CDR2 is SNEGSKA (reference sequence). V lost 1 base and J 3 bases, leaving 10 bases between the germline ends. This CDR3 comprises 13 residues. In DNA, the CDR3 is TGCAGTGCTAGAGGGCGGGCCGACTACGAGCAGTACTTC. Residues: CSARGRADYEQYF.

This clonotype came up many times. V usage is TRBV12-3 or TRBV12-4 and J usage is TRBJ2-5; the D gene is possibly TRBD1 (6 bases). The CDR3 has 14 residues. Trimming took 3 bases from V and 2 from J, leaving 10 bases between them. The DNA for the CDR3 is TGTGCCAGCAGTTTGGGGGCTAGTCAAGAGACCCAGTACTTC. Translation gives CASSLGASQETQYF.

This clonotype was counted only a few times. The chain carries TRBV24-1 and TRBJ2-3, with unresolved D. The V gene lost 5 bases and the J gene lost 8 bases, with 7 bases spanning the gap. The V gene's germline CDR1 is KGHDR and CDR2 SFDVKD. CDR3 size: 11 residues. The CDR3 coding sequence is TGTGCCACCAGTGTCGAATCTACGCAGTATTTT. This sequence encodes CATSVESTQYF.

This chain links TRBV7-2 with TRBJ2-1; TRBD2 is a possible D gene (6 bases). The V end was cut by 3 bases, the J end by 6 bases, with 9 bases between. The length of the CDR3 is 13 residues. From germline, CDR1 is SGHTA and CDR2 FQGNSA. CDR3 residues: CASSFSSVNEQFF. In nucleotides, the CDR3 is TGTGCCAGCAGCTTTTCTAGCGTCAATGAGCAGTTCTTC. The complete variable domain, with remaining parts taken from reference TRBV7-2 and TRBJ2-1, reads GAGVSQSPSNKVTEKGKDVELRCDPISGHTALYWYRQSLGQGLEFLIYFQGNSAPDKSGLPSDRFSAERTGGSVSTLTIQRTQQEDSAVYLCASSFSSVNEQFFGPGTRLTVL.

The chain carries TRBV7-2 and TRBJ1-6; D is possibly TRBD1 (5 bases). The CDR3 is 16 amino acids. V was clipped by 1 base and J by 9 bases, with 16 bases between them. Germline CDR1 SGHTA, CDR2 FQGNSA. The CDR3 DNA sequence: TGTGCCAGCAGCTTAGGATCGGGGGTTAAGGGTTCACCCCTCCACTTT. Amino acids: CASSLGSGVKGSPLHF.

This clonotype was seen more than once but under ten times. The chain links TRBV19 to TRBJ1-5, with D maybe TRBD1 (5 bases). The V and J ends lost 4 bases and 2 bases respectively, with 9 bases between them. There are 14 residues in the CDR3. Germline V gene lookup returns CDR1 LNHDA and CDR2 SQIVND (reference sequence). Written as DNA, the CDR3 is TGTGCCAGTAGTACGGGACGTGGCAATCAGCCCCAGCATTTT. This sequence encodes CASSTGRGNQPQHF.

The rearrangement uses TRBV11-2 and TRBJ2-5; D remains unclear. CDR3 length: 13 amino acids. Germline assignment: CDR1 SGHAT and CDR2 FQNNGV. The V end lost 0 bases, the J end lost 7 bases, and 9 bases lay between the germline ends. The CDR3 region is CASSLESSGTQYF. Here the CDR3 DNA reads TGTGCCAGCAGCTTAGAGTCGTCCGGGACCCAGTACTTC.

In this sample, this clonotype turned up a few times. The chain couples TRBV6-2 or TRBV6-3 to TRBJ2-3, with D hard to call. With 0 bases removed from V and 5 bases from J, the gap between germline ends came to 9 bases. CDR3 length: 14 residues. Germline assignment: CDR1 MNHEY and CDR2 SVGEGT. The CDR3 DNA is TGTGCCAGCAGTTACTCGATAACTGGAGATACGCAGTATTTT. Protein product: CASSYSITGDTQYF.

The V and J genes are TRBV10-3 and TRBJ1-4; D is perhaps TRBD1 (5 bases). Germline CDR1 is ENHRY and CDR2 is SYGVKD. The CDR3 is made up of 13 amino acids. V lost 11 bases and J 5 bases, leaving 15 bases between the germline ends. CDR3 in DNA: TGTGCCGCCCGGGGCGGGCAAAATGAAAAACTGTTTTTT. Translation: CAARGGQNEKLFF.

In this sample, this clonotype turned up a few times. The gene calls are TRBV9 and TRBJ1-6, with D possibly being TRBD1 (6 bases). The ends were cut back, 4 bases at V and 8 bases at J, with 13 bases in the middle. The germline CDR1 and CDR2 sequences are SGDLS and YYNGEE. The CDR3 has 14 amino acids. The CDR3 DNA sequence: TGTGCCAGCAGCCCAGGGGCCGCGCATTCACCCCTCCACTTT. Protein product: CASSPGAAHSPLHF.

V usage is TRBV4-3 and J usage is TRBJ2-5; tentative D call: TRBD1 (5 bases). Looked up from germline, CDR1 is LGHNA and CDR2 is YSLEER. Trimming removed 1 base from V and 5 bases from J, with 14 bases in between. This CDR3 is built from 15 residues. In DNA, the CDR3 is TGCGCCAGCAGCCAAGGCGACAGTTCATGGGAGACCCAGTACTTC. Its translation is CASSQGDSSWETQYF.

The chain recombines TRBV5-1 with TRBJ1-1; D gene ambiguous. This CDR3 has 13 amino acids. Deletions cut 4 bases from V and 1 base from J, with 8 bases between. The V gene's germline CDR1 is SGHRS and CDR2 YFSETQ. The CDR3, as DNA: TGCGCCAGCAGCACTCGACAGAACACTGAAGCTTTCTTT. This encodes CASSTRQNTEAFF.

The J gene is TRBJ1-2, the V gene TRBV10-3, with D unclear. This CDR3 is 13 amino acids long. Between the trimmed V and J ends, which lost 0 bases and 8 bases, there was a span of 10 bases. Germline V lookup: CDR1 ENHRY, CDR2 SYGVKD. CDR3 sequence: CAISESGRPGYTF. The CDR3 DNA follows: TGTGCCATCAGTGAGTCTGGCAGACCGGGCTACACCTTC.

The rearrangement joins TRBV20-1 to TRBJ2-7; 10 positions agree with TRBD1. J was trimmed by 3 bases and V by 6 bases; bases with no gene match: 8. The CDR3 contains 14 residues. Germline CDR1 reads DFQATT; CDR2 reads SNEGSKA (reference sequence). This chain's CDR3 is CSATGQGGIYEQYF. Here the CDR3 DNA reads TGCAGTGCAACAGGACAGGGGGGTATCTACGAGCAGTACTTC.